These 15 T cell receptor beta chains share one sample of origin, sequenced in a study of patients and donors after allogeneic stem cell transplantation. TCRdb independently ran MiXCR on the RT-PCR reads; one entry per CDR3 protein. The profile shows more than 850,000 distinct CDR3 sequences, 18% of them singletons. The material sequenced was blood, either unsorted or a sorted T cell fraction (not recorded which). These receptors were obtained from a human donor who was either an allogeneic HSCT recipient or a stem cell or donor lymphocyte infusion donor (not recorded which). It is not recorded whose cells these are; they may come from a transplant donor.

The chain carries TRBV7-2 and TRBJ1-6; D is perhaps TRBD1 (5 bases). The V and J ends lost 6 bases and 14 bases respectively, with 11 bases between them. The V gene's germline CDR1 is SGHTA and CDR2 FQGNSA. The CDR3 covers 11 residues. This CDR3 is CASRLGGSLHF. The CDR3 DNA reads TGTGCCAGCAGGTTGGGGGGATCCCTCCACTTT.

This clonotype has a handful of counts. The gene calls are TRBV30 and TRBJ1-6; the match to TRBD1 covers 10 bases. The J segment lost 9 bases and the V segment lost 2 bases, leaving 10 bases of the junction unmatched. The germline CDR1 and CDR2 sequences are GTSNPN and SVGIG (reference sequence). The CDR3 totals 16 residues. The DNA of the CDR3 is TGTGCCTGGAGTATGACGACAGGGGGCCTATCTTCACCCCTCCACTTT. The encoded protein is CAWSMTTGGLSSPLHF.

This clonotype occurred a few times. This chain uses TRBV6-2 or TRBV6-3 with TRBJ2-1, with unresolved D. The germline V gene has CDR1 MNHEY and CDR2 SVGEGT. The CDR3 length is 13 residues. Trimming left V 0 bases short and J 6 bases short, with 6 bases between. The CDR3 nucleotides read TGTGCCAGCAGTTACTCCCAGGTCAATGAGCAGTTCTTC. Amino acids: CASSYSQVNEQFF.

The J gene is TRBJ2-2, the V gene TRBV7-9; 11 nucleotides match TRBD1. The germline V gene encodes CDR1 SEHNR and CDR2 FQNEAQ (reference sequence). This CDR3 contains 16 residues. V was pared by 5 bases and J by 4 bases, with 6 bases of the junction left unmatched. The CDR3 coding sequence is TGTGCCAGCAGCCCTACGGGACAGGGGGTCACCGGGGAGCTGTTTTTT. Encoded protein: CASSPTGQGVTGELFF.

This chain connects TRBV4-3 to TRBJ2-3; no definite D call. The CDR3 extends over 14 amino acids. Germline CDR1 reads LGHNA; CDR2 reads YSLEER. The V end was cut by 0 bases, the J end by 10 bases, with 14 bases between. The CDR3 here is CASSQDRAASPQYF. CDR3 bases: TGCGCCAGCAGCCAAGATAGGGCAGCAAGTCCGCAGTATTTT.

This clonotype was seen a handful of times. The chain joins TRBV20-1 to TRBJ2-7; D perhaps matches TRBD1 (6 bases). The V end lost 0 bases, the J end lost 6 bases, and 21 bases lay between the germline ends. Per germline, CDR1 DFQATT and CDR2 SNEGSKA (reference sequence). The CDR3 extends over 16 amino acids. The chain's CDR3 is CSARDPTGAVLVEQYF. The DNA of the CDR3 is TGCAGTGCTAGAGACCCGACAGGAGCGGTCCTCGTCGAGCAGTACTTC.

There are many counts of this clonotype. This sequence joins TRBV12-3 or TRBV12-4 and TRBJ1-1; 7 nucleotides align to TRBD1. The length of the CDR3 is 15 residues. The junction had 11 bases not matched to a gene; V was cut back by 5 bases and J by 5 bases. CDR3 in amino acids: CASSPTGSGYTEAFF. In nucleotides, the CDR3 is TGTGCCAGCAGTCCGACAGGGAGTGGTTATACTGAAGCTTTCTTT.

The chain carries TRBV6-1 and TRBJ1-2; the match to TRBD1 covers 12 bases. V lost 6 bases, J lost 8 bases, and 7 bases stayed unmatched. Germline V CDR1 and CDR2: MNHNS, SASEGT. The CDR3 runs to 14 residues. The CDR3 is CASRSPGTGGGYTF. The CDR3 bases are TGTGCCAGCAGATCTCCCGGGACAGGGGGCGGCTACACCTTC.

The table lists this clonotype with many counts. The J gene is TRBJ1-2, the V gene TRBV12-3 or TRBV12-4; 8 nucleotides line up with TRBD1. J lost 6 bases, V lost 5 bases, and 5 bases had no gene match. The CDR3 covers 13 residues. CDR3 protein: CASSRTGKNGYTF. CDR3 nucleotide sequence: TGTGCCAGCAGTCGGACAGGGAAAAATGGCTACACCTTC.

This clonotype was recorded a few times. The chain couples TRBV4-2 to TRBJ2-5; no definite D call. The CDR3 contains 14 residues. From germline, CDR1 is LGHNA and CDR2 YNFKEQ. With 0 bases removed from V and 8 bases from J, the gap between germline ends came to 13 bases. The DNA of the CDR3 is TGTGCCAGCAGCCAAGATTTAACTTTTCCCACCCAGTACTTC. Its protein product is CASSQDLTFPTQYF.

This clonotype showed up many times. The V and J genes are TRBV15 and TRBJ2-1; 8 nucleotides align to TRBD2. Germline CDR1 and CDR2: LNHNV and YYDKDF (reference sequence). The length of the CDR3 is 12 residues. With 0 bases clipped from V and 16 bases from J, the junction kept 5 bases outside the gene matches. CDR3 residues: CATSRDRGGIFF. In DNA form, the CDR3 reads TGTGCCACCAGCAGAGATCGGGGGGGTATCTTCTTC.

This clonotype appeared a few times. Its ends do not fully match the called genes, so a read error is possible. V usage is TRBV6-1 and J usage is TRBJ1-1; TRBD1 agrees at 10 bases. This CDR3 has 14 amino acids. Germline V gene sequence: CDR1 MNHNS, CDR2 SASEGT. This CDR3 reads CASRGQGINTEAFF. CDR3 DNA: TGTGCCAGCAGGGGACAGGGGATTAACACTGAAGCTTTTTTT.

The chain links TRBV7-2 to TRBJ2-3; 8 bases align to TRBD2. The CDR3 sequence is 16 residues long. CDR1 and CDR2 (germline): SGHTA, FQGNSA. J was trimmed by 5 bases and V by 1 base; bases with no gene match: 8. CDR3 in amino acids: CASSLGSRAGVDTQYF. CDR3 sequence (DNA): TGTGCCAGCAGCTTAGGTAGCCGAGCGGGAGTAGATACGCAGTATTTT.

This clonotype was seen a handful of times. This chain links TRBV24-1 with TRBJ2-5; the D gene is possibly TRBD1 (5 bases). Germline-derived CDR1 and CDR2 are KGHDR and SFDVKD. V was trimmed by 1 base and J by 3 bases, leaving 5 bases between them. The length of the CDR3 is 13 residues. CDR3 bases: TGTGCCACCAGTGATTTCAGGGAAGAGACCCAGTACTTC. The encoded protein is CATSDFREETQYF.

This clonotype showed up just a few times. The chain links TRBV29-1 to TRBJ2-7; 8 nucleotides match TRBD1. Trimming took 6 bases from V and 4 from J; bases not matched to a gene: 8. Germline V gene lookup returns CDR1 SQVTM and CDR2 ANQGSEA. CDR3 length: 13 residues. As DNA, the CDR3 is TGCAGCGTAGGATTCGGGACAGGATACGAGCAGTACTTC. This codes for CSVGFGTGYEQYF.